The 25 T cell receptor beta chains below all came from one sample that was sequenced in a study of CD8+ T cells in alopecia areata. cDNA prepared by RNA extraction and subsequent reverse transcription served as the template for sequencing. Sequencing was performed with immunoSEQ multiplex PCR; in TCRdb, only in-frame clones are kept and a portion is missing. The profile shows roughly 75,000 clones, 55% to 75% of them singletons. The specimen comprised CD8+ T cells sorted from blood, sampled at week 0. The receptors shown here come from a human donor with alopecia areata.

This clone has more than one count but fewer than ten. The chain carries TRBV27 and TRBJ2-1, with TRBD2 as a possible D gene (5 bases). This CDR3 region has 15 residues. Trimming pared 3 bases from V and 3 bases from J, leaving 12 bases between. Germline V CDR1 and CDR2: MNHEY, SMNVEV (reference sequence). The CDR3 DNA reads as TGTGCCAGCAGTTTTGTCATCGGGGTCTACAATGAGCAGTTCTTC. Residues: CASSFVIGVYNEQFF.

V and J are TRBV25-1 and TRBJ1-5; D is possibly TRBD1 (5 bases). The length of the CDR3 is 13 residues. Trimming shortened V by 3 bases and J by 7 bases, and 10 bases separated the two germline ends. Germline V CDR1 and CDR2: MGHDK, SYGVNS. CDR3 sequence reads: CASSEGGVQPQHF. The CDR3 bases are TGTGCCAGCAGTGAGGGGGGGGTCCAGCCCCAGCATTTT.

Only one count was recorded for this clone. The chain carries TRBV10-3 and TRBJ1-2; D remains unclear. The CDR3 has 15 amino acids. The V gene lost 2 bases and the J gene lost 6 bases, with 16 bases spanning the gap. Germline CDR1 ENHRY, CDR2 SYGVKD. This CDR3 reads CAISEPQVRGDGYTF. The CDR3 DNA is TGTGCCATCAGTGAGCCCCAAGTCCGTGGCGATGGCTACACCTTC.

The chain couples TRBV7-2 to TRBJ2-5; no definite D call. V lost 3 bases to trimming and J lost 5 bases, with 16 bases between them. The CDR3 is made up of 15 amino acids. Germline V gives CDR1 SGHTA, CDR2 FQGNSA. The CDR3 sequence is CASSFGHGSDETQYF. The CDR3 DNA is TGTGCCAGCAGCTTCGGCCACGGGTCCGACGAGACCCAGTACTTC.

This clone has only a few counts. V gene TRBV4-1 combines with J gene TRBJ2-7; TRBD1 matches at 8 bases. V lost 1 base and J lost 3; bases outside the gene matches: 2. The CDR3 runs 14 residues. From germline, CDR1 is MGHRA and CDR2 YSYEKL. The CDR3 DNA follows: TGCGCCAGCAGCCAAGTCGGACAGGGCTACGAGCAGTACTTC. Translated: CASSQVGQGYEQYF.

The chain combines TRBV27 with TRBJ2-1; a possible D gene is TRBD2 (5 bases). Germline CDR1 and CDR2: MNHEY and SMNVEV (reference sequence). Trimming took 2 bases from V and 4 from J, leaving 15 bases between them. CDR3 length: 16 amino acids. The CDR3 bases are TGTGCCAGCAGTTTACACAGCGGAGACTCATACAATGAGCAGTTCTTC. Translation gives CASSLHSGDSYNEQFF.

The chain has TRBV4-1 and TRBJ1-2, with D possibly TRBD1 on 5 matching bases. The CDR3 sequence is 17 residues long. Per germline, CDR1 MGHRA and CDR2 YSYEKL. Between the trimmed V and J ends, which lost 0 bases and 2 bases, there was a span of 16 bases. CDR3 nucleotide sequence: TGCGCCAGCAGCCAAGATCGAGGTATAGGGGAGAACTATGGCTACACCTTC. Its protein product is CASSQDRGIGENYGYTF.

The chain has TRBV29-1 and TRBJ2-7; possibly TRBD1 or TRBD2 for D (5 bases each). The CDR3 sequence is 12 residues long. Trimming removed 5 bases from V and 2 bases from J, with 10 bases in between. Looked up from germline, CDR1 is SQVTM and CDR2 is ANQGSEA. The CDR3 sequence: CSVLKGPYEQYF. The CDR3, as DNA: TGCAGCGTTTTGAAGGGACCCTACGAGCAGTACTTC.

This clone occurred a few times. This chain joins TRBV7-9 and TRBJ1-2, with D hard to call. V was shortened by 0 bases and J by 4 bases, with 12 bases between the two germline ends. Germline V gene lookup returns CDR1 SEHNR and CDR2 FQNEAQ (reference sequence). CDR3 size: 15 residues. The CDR3 nucleotides are TGTGCCAGCAGCTTAGCCCCTGGGGTCGCCTATGGCTACACCTTC. It is translated as CASSLAPGVAYGYTF.

V usage is TRBV7-9 and J usage is TRBJ2-3; D remains ambiguous. Germline lookup yields CDR1 SEHNR and CDR2 FQNEAQ (reference sequence). The V end was cut by 5 bases, the J end by 3 bases, with 12 bases between. This CDR3 has 14 residues. DNA for the CDR3: TGTGCCAGCAGCCCCCCGATTCTGACAGATACGCAGTATTTT. The encoded protein is CASSPPILTDTQYF.

The chain has TRBV7-9 and TRBJ1-5; D uncertain. CDR3 size: 15 residues. Germline V gene sequence: CDR1 SEHNR, CDR2 FQNEAQ (reference sequence). V dropped 4 bases and J dropped 4 bases, with 14 bases sitting between them. The CDR3, as DNA: TGTGCCAGCAGCTCGGACTGGGGAAAGAATCAGCCCCAGCATTTT. Its translation: CASSSDWGKNQPQHF.

This sequence joins TRBV29-1 and TRBJ2-7; a weak D match, TRBD2 (6 bases). Germline CDR1 SQVTM, CDR2 ANQGSEA. The CDR3 contains 13 residues. Trimming shortened V by 2 bases and J by 0 bases, and 8 bases separated the two germline ends. The CDR3 sequence: CSVELASSYEQYF. The CDR3, as DNA: TGCAGCGTTGAACTAGCGAGCTCCTACGAGCAGTACTTC.

The rearrangement links TRBV4-1 to TRBJ1-1, with 8 bases fitting TRBD1. Germline V lookup: CDR1 MGHRA, CDR2 YSYEKL. V was pared by 1 base and J by 11 bases, with 6 bases of the junction left unmatched. The CDR3 consists of 13 residues. This CDR3 reads CASSQGTGGEAFF. CDR3 sequence (DNA): TGCGCCAGCAGCCAAGGCACAGGGGGGGAGGCTTTCTTT.

Here the CDR3 DNA reads TGTGCCAGCAGCTTGGCCAGCGGGAGGCTAAATGAGCAGTTCTTC. Translated: CASSLASGRLNEQFF. This chain joins TRBV5-6 and TRBJ2-1; 9 nucleotides match TRBD2. The CDR3 loop spans 15 amino acids. The germline gives CDR1 SGHDT, CDR2 YYEEEE. V lost 0 bases to trimming and J lost 7 bases; unmatched junction nucleotides: 5.

The chain carries TRBV11-2 and TRBJ2-3, with D possibly being TRBD1 or TRBD2 (5 bases each). This CDR3 is built from 14 residues. CDR1 is SGHAT, CDR2 FQNNGV, per germline. The ends were cut back, 5 bases at V and 3 bases at J, with 12 bases in the middle. In DNA, the CDR3 is TGTGCCAGCAGCAGTATAGAGGGGACAGATACGCAGTATTTT. Translated: CASSSIEGTDTQYF.

This rearrangement joins TRBV7-9 to TRBJ2-1; D might be TRBD1 (6 bases). Germline values: CDR1 SEHNR, CDR2 FQNEAQ (reference sequence). There are 16 residues in the CDR3. The ends were cut back, 3 bases at V and 5 bases at J, with 17 bases in the middle. The CDR3 is CASSFFRQGQDNEQFF. The CDR3 nucleotides are TGTGCCAGCAGCTTCTTCCGTCAGGGGCAGGACAATGAGCAGTTCTTC.

This clone was recorded a few times. V gene TRBV28 combines with J gene TRBJ2-2, with TRBD2 identical over 7 bases. Germline values: CDR1 MDHEN, CDR2 SYDVKM. The CDR3 contains 17 residues. The V and J ends lost 8 bases and 5 bases, in that order; junction bases with no gene match: 17. The CDR3 DNA reads TGTGCCAGCTCCACCGTAGTTGTGGGAGCGGGAACCGGGGAGCTGTTTTTT. Protein sequence: CASSTVVVGAGTGELFF.

The gene calls are TRBV2 and TRBJ1-5; no clear D. V was clipped by 1 base and J by 0 bases, with 10 bases between them. In germline, CDR1 is SNHLY, CDR2 FYNNEI. This CDR3 is 16 amino acids long. CDR3 DNA: TGTGCCAGCAGTGAAGTGGAGCTTGGTAGCAATCAGCCCCAGCATTTT. This encodes CASSEVELGSNQPQHF.

This clone was counted only a few times. The rearrangement uses TRBV4-3 and TRBJ2-1; 11 bases are shared with TRBD2. V was pared by 3 bases and J by 4 bases, with 2 bases of the junction left unmatched. The CDR3 consists of 15 residues. Germline lookup yields CDR1 LGHNA and CDR2 YSLEER. CDR3 coding DNA: TGCGCCAGCAGCCAGACTAGCGGGACATACAATGAGCAGTTCTTC. The encoded protein is CASSQTSGTYNEQFF.

This clone has only a few counts. The V and J genes are TRBV27 and TRBJ1-5; no clear D. The CDR3 extends over 15 amino acids. V shed 3 bases and J shed 0 bases, with 9 bases lying between them. The V gene's germline CDR1 is MNHEY and CDR2 SMNVEV (reference sequence). DNA for the CDR3: TGTGCCAGCAGTTTCGGAGGGTTTAGCAATCAGCCCCAGCATTTT. Protein sequence: CASSFGGFSNQPQHF.

This clone was observed a handful of times. This chain links TRBV29-1 with TRBJ2-5; TRBD2 might be the D (5 bases). Deletions cut 4 bases from V and 5 bases from J, with 20 bases between. Germline loops: CDR1 SQVTM, CDR2 ANQGSEA. This CDR3 is built from 15 residues. The CDR3 reads CSVVSATGNSETQYF. The CDR3 DNA reads as TGCAGCGTTGTCTCCGCTACGGGGAATAGTGAGACCCAGTACTTC.

The chain couples TRBV30 to TRBJ1-2; 9 nucleotides agree with TRBD1. The CDR3 contains 15 residues. Germline values: CDR1 GTSNPN, CDR2 SVGIG (reference sequence). Trimming removed 2 bases from V and 6 bases from J; junction bases left unmatched: 10. CDR3 DNA sequence: TGTGCCTGGAGTCCTCCGTACAGGGGGCTTGATGGCTACACCTTC. The encoded protein is CAWSPPYRGLDGYTF. Combining the CDR3 with reference TRBV30 and TRBJ1-2 gives the whole variable domain SQTIHQWPATLVQPVGSPLSLECTVEGTSNPNLYWYRQAAGRGLQLLFYSVGIGQISSEVPQNLSASRPQDRQFILSSKKLLLSDSGFYLCAWSPPYRGLDGYTFGSGTRLTVV.

The genes are TRBV7-3 and TRBJ1-2; the D gene is possibly TRBD1 (6 bases). V was pared by 6 bases and J by 7 bases, with 18 bases between. The CDR3 has 14 amino acids. Germline V CDR1 and CDR2: SGHTA, FQGTGA. CDR3 in DNA: TGTGCCAGCAGACCCGGGACATCGGACGTTGGCTACACCTTC. Its translation is CASRPGTSDVGYTF.

The genes are TRBV2 and TRBJ2-2, with D possibly being TRBD1 or TRBD2 (5 bases each). This CDR3 is built from 12 residues. Trimming took 3 bases from V and 11 from J, leaving 10 bases between them. Germline-derived CDR1 and CDR2 are SNHLY and FYNNEI. CDR3 in amino acids: CASSDRDVELFF. The CDR3 bases are TGTGCCAGCAGTGACAGGGACGTTGAGCTGTTTTTT.

J is TRBJ2-3 and V is TRBV20-1; D remains ambiguous. The CDR3 is made up of 11 amino acids. V was cut by 1 base and J by 1 base, with 0 bases left in between. From germline, CDR1 is DFQATT and CDR2 SNEGSKA (reference sequence). CDR3 sequence (DNA): TGCAGTGCTAGAGGCACAGATACGCAGTATTTT. It specifies CSARGTDTQYF.